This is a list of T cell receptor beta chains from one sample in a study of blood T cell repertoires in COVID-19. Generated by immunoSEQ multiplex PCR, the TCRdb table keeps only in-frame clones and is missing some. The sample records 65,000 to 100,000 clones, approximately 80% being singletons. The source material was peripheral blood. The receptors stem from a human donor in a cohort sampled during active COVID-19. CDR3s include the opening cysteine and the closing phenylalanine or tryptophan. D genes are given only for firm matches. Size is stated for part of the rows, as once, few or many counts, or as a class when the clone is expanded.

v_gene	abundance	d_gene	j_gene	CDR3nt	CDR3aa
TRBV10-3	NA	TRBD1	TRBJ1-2	TGTGCCATCAGTGGGGACAGGGTCGATGGCTACACCTTC	CAISGDRVDGYTF
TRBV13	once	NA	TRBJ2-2	TGTGCCAGCAGCTTACAGGGAAGCACCGGGGAGCTGTTTTTT	CASSLQGSTGELFF
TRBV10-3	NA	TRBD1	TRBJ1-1	TGTGCCATCAGGCAGGGGGCCCACACTGAAGCTTTCTTT	CAIRQGAHTEAFF
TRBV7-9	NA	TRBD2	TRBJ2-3	TGTGCCAGCAGCTTAGGGAGACTAGCGGGGAACGGGGATACGCAGTATTTT	CASSLGRLAGNGDTQYF
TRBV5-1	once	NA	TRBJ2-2	TGCGCCACCATGCGTGGGGGCGCCGGGGAGCTGTTTTTT	CATMRGGAGELFF
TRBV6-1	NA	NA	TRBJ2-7	TGTGCCAGCAGTGAAGCGCTAACAGGACCCTACTACGAGCAGTACTTC	CASSEALTGPYYEQYF
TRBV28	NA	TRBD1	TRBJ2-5	TGTGCCAGCAGCGGACAGGGAGTAAAAGAGACCCAGTACTTC	CASSGQGVKETQYF
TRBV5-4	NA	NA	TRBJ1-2	TGTGCCAGCAGCTTACGCGGGGCGCTCAATGGCTACACCTTC	CASSLRGALNGYTF
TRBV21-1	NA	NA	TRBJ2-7	TGTGCCAGCATCGATTACCGGGACAGCTCCTACGAGCAGTACTTC	CASIDYRDSSYEQYF
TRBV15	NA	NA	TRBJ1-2	TGTGCCACCAGCAGACCTACCGCGGGTATTGATGGCTACACCTTC	CATSRPTAGIDGYTF
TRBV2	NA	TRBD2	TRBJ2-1	TGTGCCAGCTTACGCTCGACTAGCGGTCTTGGTGAGCAGTTCTTC	CASLRSTSGLGEQFF
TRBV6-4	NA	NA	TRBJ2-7	TGTGCCAGCAGTGTCCAACTCGGAGGCTCCTACGAGCAGTACTTC	CASSVQLGGSYEQYF
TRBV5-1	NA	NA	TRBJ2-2	TGCGCCAGCAGCTTTATCGCAGGGGACACCGGGGAGCTGTTTTTT	CASSFIAGDTGELFF
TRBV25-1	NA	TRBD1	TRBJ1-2	TGTGCCAGCAGTGAACAACAGGGGAAGGGAGGCTACACCTTC	CASSEQQGKGGYTF
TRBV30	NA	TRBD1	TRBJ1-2	TGTGCCTACAAACAGGGGGCGGATAGTTTATACTATGGCTACACCTTC	CAYKQGADSLYYGYTF
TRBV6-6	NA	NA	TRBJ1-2	TGTGCCAGCAGCGGAGGGGTGGACTATGGCTACACCTTC	CASSGGVDYGYTF
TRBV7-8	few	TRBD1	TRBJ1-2	TGTGCCAGCAGCTACAGGCGGACAGGGGGACTATTGTCCACCTTC	CASSYRRTGGLLSTF
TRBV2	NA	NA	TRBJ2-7	TGTGCCGGCATGGATGGGGCGGCCCGGGACGAGCAGTACTTC	CAGMDGAARDEQYF
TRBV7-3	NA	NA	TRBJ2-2	TGTGCCAGCAGCCCCCTCACCGGGGAGCTGTTTTTT	CASSPLTGELFF
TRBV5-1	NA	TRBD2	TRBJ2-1	TGCGCCAGCAGCTTGAGCGGGGGGGCCTATGAGCAGTTCTTC	CASSLSGGAYEQFF
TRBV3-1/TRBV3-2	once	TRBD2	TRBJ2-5	TGTGCCAGCAGCCTTCGCGGGGGGAGGGAGACCCAGTACTTC	CASSLRGGRETQYF
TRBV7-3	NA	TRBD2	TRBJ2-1	TGTGCCAGCAGCTTAACCCCTACTAGCGGTTGGCAGTTCTTC	CASSLTPTSGWQFF
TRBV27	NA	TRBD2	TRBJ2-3	TGTGCCAGCAGCTTCTTGGCGGGGGGGGGAAGTGATACGCAGTATTTT	CASSFLAGGGSDTQYF
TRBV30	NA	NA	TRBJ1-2	TGTGCCTGGAGGAGTCCCGGCGGGGGCTACACCTTC	CAWRSPGGGYTF